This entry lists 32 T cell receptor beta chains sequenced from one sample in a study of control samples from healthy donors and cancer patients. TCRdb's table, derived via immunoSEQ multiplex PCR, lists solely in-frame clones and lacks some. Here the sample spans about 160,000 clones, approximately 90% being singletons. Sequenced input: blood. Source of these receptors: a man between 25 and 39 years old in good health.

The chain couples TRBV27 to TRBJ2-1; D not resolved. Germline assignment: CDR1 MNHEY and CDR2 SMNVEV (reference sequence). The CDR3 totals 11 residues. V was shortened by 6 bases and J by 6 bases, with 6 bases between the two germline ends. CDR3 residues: CASRFLNEQFF. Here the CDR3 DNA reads TGTGCCAGCAGATTCCTCAATGAGCAGTTCTTC.

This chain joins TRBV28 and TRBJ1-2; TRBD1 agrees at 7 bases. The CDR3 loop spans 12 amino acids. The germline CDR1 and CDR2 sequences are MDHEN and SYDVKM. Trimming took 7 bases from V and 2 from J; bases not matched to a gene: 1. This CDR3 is CASKGGNYGYTF. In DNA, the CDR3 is TGTGCCAGCAAAGGGGGCAACTATGGCTACACCTTC.

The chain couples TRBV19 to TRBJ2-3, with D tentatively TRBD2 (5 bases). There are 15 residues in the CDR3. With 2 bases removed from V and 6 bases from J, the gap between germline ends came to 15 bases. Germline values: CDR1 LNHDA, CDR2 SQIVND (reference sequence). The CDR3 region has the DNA TGTGCCAGTAGTATAACGCCTAGAGGGCAGGATACGCAGTATTTT. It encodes CASSITPRGQDTQYF.

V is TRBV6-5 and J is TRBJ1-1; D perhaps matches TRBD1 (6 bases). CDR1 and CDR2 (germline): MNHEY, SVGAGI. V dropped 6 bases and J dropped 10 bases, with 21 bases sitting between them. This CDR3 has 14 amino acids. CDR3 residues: CASSHGGAGGAAFF. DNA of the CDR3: TGTGCCAGCAGCCATGGAGGGGCGGGGGGCGCAGCTTTCTTT.

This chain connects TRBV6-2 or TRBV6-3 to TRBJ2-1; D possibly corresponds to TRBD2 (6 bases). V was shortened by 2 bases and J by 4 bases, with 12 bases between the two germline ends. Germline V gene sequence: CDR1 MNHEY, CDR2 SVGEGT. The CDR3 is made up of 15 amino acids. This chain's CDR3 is CASSYPSERYNEQFF. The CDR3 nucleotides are TGTGCCAGCAGTTACCCTAGCGAGAGATACAATGAGCAGTTCTTC.

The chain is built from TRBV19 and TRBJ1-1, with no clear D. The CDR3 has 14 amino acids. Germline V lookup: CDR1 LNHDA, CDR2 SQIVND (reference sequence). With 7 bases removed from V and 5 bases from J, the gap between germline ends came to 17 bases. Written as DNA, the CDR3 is TGTGCCAGTATCACTGTTCATAGAGGGACTGAAGCTTTCTTT. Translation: CASITVHRGTEAFF.

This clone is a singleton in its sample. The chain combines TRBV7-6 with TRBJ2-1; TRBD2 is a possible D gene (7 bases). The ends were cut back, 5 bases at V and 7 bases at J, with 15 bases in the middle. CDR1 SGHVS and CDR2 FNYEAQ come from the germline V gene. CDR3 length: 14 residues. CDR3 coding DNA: TGTGCCAGCAGCCCAGAGGGGAGGGGGAATGAGCAGTTCTTC. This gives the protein CASSPEGRGNEQFF.

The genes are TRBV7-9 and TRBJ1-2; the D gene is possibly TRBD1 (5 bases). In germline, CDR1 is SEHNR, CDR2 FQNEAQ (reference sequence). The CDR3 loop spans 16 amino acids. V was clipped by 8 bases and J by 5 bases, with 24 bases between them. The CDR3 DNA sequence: TGTGCCAGCCACAAGGGGACCGCCTCAAGAACATATGGCTACACCTTC. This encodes CASHKGTASRTYGYTF.

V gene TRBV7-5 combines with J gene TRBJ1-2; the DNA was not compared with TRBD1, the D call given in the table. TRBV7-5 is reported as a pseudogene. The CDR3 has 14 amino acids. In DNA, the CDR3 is TGTGTCAGAAGCTTCCGGGACAGTCTTGATGGCTACACCTTC. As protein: CVRSFRDSLDGYTF.

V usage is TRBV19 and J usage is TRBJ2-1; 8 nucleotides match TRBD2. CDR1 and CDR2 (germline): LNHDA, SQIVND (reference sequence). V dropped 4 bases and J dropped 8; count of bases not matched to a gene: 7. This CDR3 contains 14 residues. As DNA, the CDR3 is TGTGCCAGTAGTAACCGGGGGGGGCCGGATGAGCAGTTCTTC. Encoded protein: CASSNRGGPDEQFF.

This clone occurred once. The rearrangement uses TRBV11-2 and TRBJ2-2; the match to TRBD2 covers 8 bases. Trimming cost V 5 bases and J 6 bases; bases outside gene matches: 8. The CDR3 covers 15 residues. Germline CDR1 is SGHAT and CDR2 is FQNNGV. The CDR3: CASSPDNGRAGELFF. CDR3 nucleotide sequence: TGTGCCAGCAGCCCAGATAACGGGAGGGCCGGGGAGCTGTTTTTT.

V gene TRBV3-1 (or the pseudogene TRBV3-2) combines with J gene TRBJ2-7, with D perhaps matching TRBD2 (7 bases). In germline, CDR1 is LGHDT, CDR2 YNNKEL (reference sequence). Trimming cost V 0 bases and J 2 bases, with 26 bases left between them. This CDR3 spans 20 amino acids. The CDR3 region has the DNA TGTGCCAGCAGCCAAGATAGAGGTTTAGGGGGGAGGGCCAGGACCTACGAGCAGTACTTC. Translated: CASSQDRGLGGRARTYEQYF.

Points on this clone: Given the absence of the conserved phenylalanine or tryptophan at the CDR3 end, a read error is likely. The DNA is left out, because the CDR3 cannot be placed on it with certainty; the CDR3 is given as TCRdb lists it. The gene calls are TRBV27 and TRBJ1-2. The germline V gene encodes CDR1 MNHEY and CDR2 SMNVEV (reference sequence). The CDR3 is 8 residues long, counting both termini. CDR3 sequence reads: CASSGWTA.

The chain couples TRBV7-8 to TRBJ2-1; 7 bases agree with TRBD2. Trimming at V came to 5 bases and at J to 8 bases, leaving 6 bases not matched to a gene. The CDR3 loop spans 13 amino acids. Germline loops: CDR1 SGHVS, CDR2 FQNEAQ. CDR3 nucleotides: TGTGCCAGCAGCGCGCCACGGGAGGATGAGCAGTTCTTC. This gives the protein CASSAPREDEQFF.

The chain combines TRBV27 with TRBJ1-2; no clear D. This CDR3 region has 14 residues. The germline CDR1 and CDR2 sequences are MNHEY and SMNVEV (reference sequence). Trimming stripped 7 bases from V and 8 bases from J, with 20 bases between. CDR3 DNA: TGTGCCAGCATCCCTAAGGGAGGGCGGGGAGGCTACACCTTC. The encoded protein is CASIPKGGRGGYTF.

CDR3 in amino acids: CASSYTPQLAGEDTQYF. The CDR3 DNA reads TGTGCCAGCAGCTATACTCCCCAACTAGCGGGGGAAGATACGCAGTATTTT. This chain uses TRBV6-2 or TRBV6-3 with TRBJ2-3; 11 bases agree with TRBD2. V shed 6 bases and J 5 bases; nucleotides not matched to a gene: 13. The CDR3 consists of 17 residues. Germline V gives CDR1 MNHEY, CDR2 SVGEGT.

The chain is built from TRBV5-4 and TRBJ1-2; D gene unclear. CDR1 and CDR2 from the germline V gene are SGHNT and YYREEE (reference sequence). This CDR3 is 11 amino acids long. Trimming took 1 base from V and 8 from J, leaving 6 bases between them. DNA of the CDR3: TGTGCCAGCAGCTTGTCGCAGGGCTACACCTTC. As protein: CASSLSQGYTF.

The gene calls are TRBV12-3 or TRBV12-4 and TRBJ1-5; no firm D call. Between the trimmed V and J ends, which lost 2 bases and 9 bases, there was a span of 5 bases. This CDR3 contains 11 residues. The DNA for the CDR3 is TGTGCCAGCAGTTTACTAGGGCCCCAGCATTTT. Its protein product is CASSLLGPQHF.

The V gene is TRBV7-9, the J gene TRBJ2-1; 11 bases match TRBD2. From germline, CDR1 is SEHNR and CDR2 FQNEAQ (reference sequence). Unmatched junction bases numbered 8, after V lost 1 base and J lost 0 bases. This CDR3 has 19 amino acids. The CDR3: CASSLGLAGSLSSYNEQFF. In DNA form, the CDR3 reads TGTGCCAGCAGCTTAGGACTAGCGGGGAGCCTGAGCTCCTACAATGAGCAGTTCTTC. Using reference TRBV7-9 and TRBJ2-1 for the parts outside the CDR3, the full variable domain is DTGVSQNPRHKITKRGQNVTFRCDPISEHNRLYWYRQTLGQGPEFLTYFQNEAQLEKSRLLSDRFSAERPKGSFSTLEIQRTEQGDSAMYLCASSLGLAGSLSSYNEQFFGPGTRLTVL.

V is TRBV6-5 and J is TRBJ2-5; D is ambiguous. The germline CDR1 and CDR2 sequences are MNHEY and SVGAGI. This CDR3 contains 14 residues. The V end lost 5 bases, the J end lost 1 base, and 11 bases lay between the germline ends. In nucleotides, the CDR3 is TGTGCCAGCAGTCGCCCGTTGCCCCAAGAGACCCAGTACTTC. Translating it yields CASSRPLPQETQYF.

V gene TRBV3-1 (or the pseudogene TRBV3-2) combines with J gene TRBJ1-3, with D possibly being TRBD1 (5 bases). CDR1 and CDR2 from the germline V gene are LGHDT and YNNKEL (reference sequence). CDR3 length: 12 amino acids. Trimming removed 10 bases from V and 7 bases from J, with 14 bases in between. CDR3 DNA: TGTGCCATCGGGGACGGTTTGAACACCATATATTTT. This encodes CAIGDGLNTIYF.

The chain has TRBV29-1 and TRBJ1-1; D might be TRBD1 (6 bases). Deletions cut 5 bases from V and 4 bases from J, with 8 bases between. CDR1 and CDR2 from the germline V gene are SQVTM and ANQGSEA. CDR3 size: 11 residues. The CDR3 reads CSVNRVTEAFF. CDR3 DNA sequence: TGCAGCGTTAACAGGGTCACTGAAGCTTTCTTT.

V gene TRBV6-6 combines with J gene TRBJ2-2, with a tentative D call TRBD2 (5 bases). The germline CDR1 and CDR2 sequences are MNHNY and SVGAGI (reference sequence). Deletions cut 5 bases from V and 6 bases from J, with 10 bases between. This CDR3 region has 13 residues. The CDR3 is CASSRTRAGELFF. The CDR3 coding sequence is TGTGCCAGCAGTAGGACGAGGGCCGGGGAGCTGTTTTTT.

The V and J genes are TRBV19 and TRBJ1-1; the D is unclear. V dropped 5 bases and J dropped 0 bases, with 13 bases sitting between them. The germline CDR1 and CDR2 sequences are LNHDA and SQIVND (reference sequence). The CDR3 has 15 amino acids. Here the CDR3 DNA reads TGTGCCAGTAGTCTTCGGAGCTTCATGAACACTGAAGCTTTCTTT. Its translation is CASSLRSFMNTEAFF.

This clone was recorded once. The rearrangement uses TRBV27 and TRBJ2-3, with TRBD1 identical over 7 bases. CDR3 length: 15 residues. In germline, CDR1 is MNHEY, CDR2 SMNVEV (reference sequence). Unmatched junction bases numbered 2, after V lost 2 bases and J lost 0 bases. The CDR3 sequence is CASSLRGHSTDTQYF. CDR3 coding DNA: TGTGCCAGCAGTTTAAGGGGGCATAGCACAGATACGCAGTATTTT.

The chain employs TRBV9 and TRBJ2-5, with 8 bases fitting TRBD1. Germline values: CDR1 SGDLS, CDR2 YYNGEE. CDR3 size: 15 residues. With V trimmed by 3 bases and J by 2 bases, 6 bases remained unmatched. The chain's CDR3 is CASSERTGRQETQYF. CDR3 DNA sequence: TGTGCCAGCAGCGAGAGGACAGGGAGGCAAGAGACCCAGTACTTC.

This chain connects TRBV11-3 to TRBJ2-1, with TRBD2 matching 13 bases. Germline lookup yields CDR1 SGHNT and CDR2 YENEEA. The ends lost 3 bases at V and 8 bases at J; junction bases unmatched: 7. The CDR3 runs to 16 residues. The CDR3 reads CASSLGLAGLRDEQFF. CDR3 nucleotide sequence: TGTGCCAGCAGCTTGGGACTAGCGGGACTACGGGATGAGCAGTTCTTC.

CDR3 bases: TGTGCCAGCAGCCCCTCCCTTTACAATGAGCAGTTCTTC. It encodes CASSPSLYNEQFF. This chain joins TRBV13 and TRBJ2-1; unclear D gene. Germline assignment: CDR1 PRHDT and CDR2 FYEKMQ (reference sequence). CDR3 length: 13 residues. Deletions cut 5 bases from V and 4 bases from J, with 9 bases between.

CDR3 DNA sequence: TGTGCCTGGAGTGTGAGTGAAAAACTGTTTTTT. Translating it yields CAWSVSEKLFF. The V and J genes are TRBV30 and TRBJ1-4; D is undetermined. The CDR3 contains 11 residues. Germline CDR1 is GTSNPN and CDR2 is SVGIG (reference sequence). Trimming shortened V by 0 bases and J by 7 bases, and 3 bases separated the two germline ends.

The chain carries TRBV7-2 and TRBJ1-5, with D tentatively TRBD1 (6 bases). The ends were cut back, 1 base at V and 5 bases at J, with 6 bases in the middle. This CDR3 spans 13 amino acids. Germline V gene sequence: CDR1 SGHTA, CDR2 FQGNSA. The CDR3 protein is CASSLGQDQPQHF. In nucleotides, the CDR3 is TGTGCCAGCAGCTTAGGACAGGATCAGCCCCAGCATTTT.

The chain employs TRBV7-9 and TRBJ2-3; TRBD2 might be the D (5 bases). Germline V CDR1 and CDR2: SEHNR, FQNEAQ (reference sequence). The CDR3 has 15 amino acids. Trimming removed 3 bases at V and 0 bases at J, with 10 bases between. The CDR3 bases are TGTGCCAGCAGCTTCAGAGGGTACAGCACAGATACGCAGTATTTT. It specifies CASSFRGYSTDTQYF. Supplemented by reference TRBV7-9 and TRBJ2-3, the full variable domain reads DTGVSQNPRHKITKRGQNVTFRCDPISEHNRLYWYRQTLGQGPEFLTYFQNEAQLEKSRLLSDRFSAERPKGSFSTLEIQRTEQGDSAMYLCASSFRGYSTDTQYFGPGTRLTVL.

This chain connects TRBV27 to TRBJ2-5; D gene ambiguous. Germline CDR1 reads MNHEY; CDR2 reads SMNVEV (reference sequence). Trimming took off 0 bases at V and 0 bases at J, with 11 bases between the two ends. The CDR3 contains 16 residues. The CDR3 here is CASSLSMGLHQETQYF. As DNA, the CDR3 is TGTGCCAGCAGTTTATCGATGGGGTTGCACCAAGAGACCCAGTACTTC.